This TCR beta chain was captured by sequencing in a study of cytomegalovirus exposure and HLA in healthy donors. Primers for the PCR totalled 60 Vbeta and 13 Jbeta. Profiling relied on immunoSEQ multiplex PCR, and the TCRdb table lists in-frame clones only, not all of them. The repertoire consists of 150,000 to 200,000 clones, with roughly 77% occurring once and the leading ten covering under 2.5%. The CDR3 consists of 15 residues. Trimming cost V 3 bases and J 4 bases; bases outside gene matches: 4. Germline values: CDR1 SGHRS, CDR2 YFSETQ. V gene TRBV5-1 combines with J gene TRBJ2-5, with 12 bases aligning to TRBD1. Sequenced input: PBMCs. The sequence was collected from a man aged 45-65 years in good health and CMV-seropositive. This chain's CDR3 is CASSSGTGGGETQYF. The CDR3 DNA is TGCGCCAGCAGCTCTGGGACAGGGGGCGGAGAGACCCAGTACTTC. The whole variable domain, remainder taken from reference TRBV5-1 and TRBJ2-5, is KAGVTQTPRYLIKTRGQQVTLSCSPISGHRSVSWYQQTPGQGLQFLFEYFSETQRNKGNFPGRFSGRQFSNSRSEMNVSTLELGDSALYLCASSSGTGGGETQYFGPGTRLLVL.